Following are 27 T cell receptor beta chains from one sample sequenced in a study of CD8 T cells in ankylosing spondylitis. The study's findings and limits: Among TCR beta sequences, a motif of eight highly homologous variants appeared characteristic of ankylosing spondylitis blood.

Antigens of these TCRs are unknown. From the 5' RACE reads, TCRdb called clonotypes with MiXCR, one entry per CDR3 protein. Among 670,000 or so distinct CDR3 sequences listed, about 20% were seen once. Sequencing was done on a sample of blood, either unsorted or a sorted T cell fraction (not recorded which). The receptor set was obtained from a male donor with ankylosing spondylitis.

This clonotype appeared a few times. This sequence joins TRBV4-3 and TRBJ2-6; D unclear. Trimming removed 0 bases at V and 4 bases at J, with 13 bases between. Germline V gene sequence: CDR1 LGHNA, CDR2 YSLEER. CDR3 length: 17 amino acids. The CDR3 spells CASSQDPYGAGANVLTF. The CDR3 coding sequence is TGCGCCAGCAGCCAAGATCCCTATGGAGCCGGGGCCAACGTCCTGACTTTC.

V gene TRBV6-5 combines with J gene TRBJ1-1; D gene unclear. The CDR3 covers 13 residues. CDR1 and CDR2 (germline): MNHEY, SVGAGI. Trimming pared 4 bases from V and 9 bases from J, leaving 15 bases between. CDR3 nucleotides: TGTGCCAGCAGTTCTCCTGGGCCTACTAAAGCTTTCTTT. This translates into CASSSPGPTKAFF.

This clonotype was seen a handful of times. The chain combines TRBV20-1 with TRBJ1-1, with D uncertain. CDR3 size: 15 residues. The ends were cut back, 4 bases at V and 0 bases at J, with 15 bases in the middle. Germline assignment: CDR1 DFQATT and CDR2 SNEGSKA (reference sequence). The CDR3 DNA follows: TGCAGTGCTAAAGGACCGCTTCTAATGAACACTGAAGCTTTCTTT. Translation: CSAKGPLLMNTEAFF.

The V and J genes are TRBV7-2 and TRBJ2-5, with TRBD2 as a possible D gene (6 bases). With 1 base removed from V and 9 bases from J, the gap between germline ends came to 21 bases. Germline CDR1 reads SGHTA; CDR2 reads FQGNSA. The CDR3 loop spans 16 amino acids. The CDR3 coding sequence is TGTGCCAGCAGCTTAGAACCTGGCAACAACAGGAGGGCCCAGTACTTC. Encoded protein: CASSLEPGNNRRAQYF.

In this sample, this clonotype turned up a few times. This chain links TRBV29-1 with TRBJ2-7; maybe TRBD1 (5 bases). The CDR3 spans 13 residues. Between the trimmed V and J ends, which lost 4 bases and 2 bases, there was a span of 12 bases. The germline V gene has CDR1 SQVTM and CDR2 ANQGSEA. The CDR3 DNA is TGCAGCGTTGTGTCAGGGCCCACCTACGAGCAGTACTTC. Translation: CSVVSGPTYEQYF.

This clonotype was seen ten or more times. The V gene is TRBV9, the J gene TRBJ2-5; the D is unclear. Germline V lookup: CDR1 SGDLS, CDR2 YYNGEE. The germline V and J ends were trimmed by 4 bases and 2 bases, with 12 bases remaining between them. This CDR3 comprises 14 residues. CDR3 in amino acids: CASSPPRSQETQYF. DNA for the CDR3: TGTGCCAGCAGCCCCCCACGATCGCAAGAGACCCAGTACTTC.

This clonotype came up a few times. The V call is TRBV7-8, the J call TRBJ2-7; the D is unclear. V shed 1 base and J shed 5 bases, with 9 bases lying between them. The CDR3 runs 13 residues. CDR1 SGHVS and CDR2 FQNEAQ come from the germline V gene. The CDR3 region has the DNA TGTGCCAGCAGCTTAGTACAGTTAGACGAGCAGTACTTC. Amino acids: CASSLVQLDEQYF.

This clonotype was seen more than once but under ten times. The chain couples TRBV20-1 to TRBJ2-7, with D possibly TRBD1 on 6 matching bases. Germline V CDR1 and CDR2: DFQATT, SNEGSKA (reference sequence). CDR3 size: 17 residues. V was shortened by 0 bases and J by 5 bases, with 23 bases between the two germline ends. CDR3 in amino acids: CSARDTGTSPPSDEQYF. The CDR3 DNA reads as TGCAGTGCTAGAGATACGGGGACATCCCCGCCCTCAGACGAGCAGTACTTC.

The rearrangement links TRBV20-1 to TRBJ1-2; D possibly corresponds to TRBD1 (6 bases). Trimming took 0 bases from V and 4 from J, leaving 12 bases between them. The CDR3 runs to 14 residues. Per the germline V gene, CDR1 is DFQATT and CDR2 is SNEGSKA (reference sequence). In DNA, the CDR3 is TGCAGTGCTAGAGATGGACAGACTCCCTATGGCTACACCTTC. This codes for CSARDGQTPYGYTF.

The V and J genes are TRBV12-5 and TRBJ2-3, with D possibly being TRBD2 (6 bases). CDR1 and CDR2 from the germline V gene are LGHNT and FRNRAP. V lost 6 bases and J lost 2, with 12 bases in between. This CDR3 region has 14 residues. The chain's CDR3 is CASGGAGNTDTQYF. As DNA, the CDR3 is TGTGCTAGTGGCGGGGCGGGGAACACAGATACGCAGTATTTT.

The rearrangement joins TRBV13 to TRBJ2-1, with a weak D call TRBD1 (7 bases). Germline V lookup: CDR1 PRHDT, CDR2 FYEKMQ (reference sequence). This CDR3 has 14 amino acids. The V and J ends lost 0 bases and 8 bases respectively, with 11 bases between them. The CDR3 DNA sequence: TGTGCCAGCAGCTTAGGCCCCAGGGGGGATGAGCAGTTCTTC. Its protein product is CASSLGPRGDEQFF.

V is TRBV28 and J is TRBJ2-3, with D unresolved. Per germline, CDR1 MDHEN and CDR2 SYDVKM. This CDR3 contains 14 residues. Deletions cut 3 bases from V and 6 bases from J, with 13 bases between. The CDR3 loop reads CASSFGQPSDTQYF. In nucleotides, the CDR3 is TGTGCCAGCAGTTTTGGTCAGCCATCGGATACGCAGTATTTT.

The V and J genes are TRBV15 and TRBJ2-7; 8 nucleotides agree with TRBD2. The germline gives CDR1 LNHNV, CDR2 YYDKDF (reference sequence). This CDR3 has 16 amino acids. The V gene end was trimmed by 3 bases and the J gene end by 0 bases; junction bases not matched to a gene: 7. CDR3 residues: CATSRGAGGDSYEQYF. The CDR3 DNA follows: TGTGCCACCAGCAGGGGGGCGGGGGGTGACTCCTACGAGCAGTACTTC.

This clonotype came up a few times. V usage is TRBV5-1 and J usage is TRBJ1-1; D gene ambiguous. The CDR3 contains 13 residues. Germline V gene data show CDR1 as SGHRS and CDR2 as YFSETQ. Trimming removed 0 bases at V and 6 bases at J, with 9 bases between. The CDR3 sequence: CASSLGYSAEAFF. In DNA form, the CDR3 reads TGCGCCAGCAGCTTGGGATACTCGGCTGAAGCTTTCTTT.

The table lists this clonotype with a few counts. This chain links TRBV20-1 with TRBJ1-5; D is unresolved. Trimming removed 0 bases from V and 0 bases from J, with 6 bases in between. CDR1 is DFQATT, CDR2 SNEGSKA, per germline (reference sequence). The CDR3 is 14 amino acids. The CDR3 protein is CSARDKNSNQPQHF. CDR3 bases: TGCAGTGCTAGAGATAAGAATAGCAATCAGCCCCAGCATTTT.

This clonotype was detected ten times or more. The junction departs from the called germline gene at one end, perhaps through a read error. The chain links TRBV5-1 to TRBJ1-1; 10 bases agree with TRBD1. This CDR3 has 16 residues. The germline V gene encodes CDR1 SGHRS and CDR2 YFSETQ. The CDR3 reads CASSLGQGGMNTEAFF. DNA of the CDR3: TGTGCCAGCAGCTTAGGACAGGGGGGGATGAACACTGAAGCTTTCTTT.

V is TRBV27 and J is TRBJ2-7, with 14 bases that match TRBD2. CDR3 length: 15 residues. The V and J ends lost 4 bases and 6 bases, in that order; junction bases with no gene match: 5. Germline V gene lookup returns CDR1 MNHEY and CDR2 SMNVEV (reference sequence). CDR3: CASSSRTSGRPEQYF. CDR3 bases: TGTGCCAGCAGTTCCCGGACTAGCGGGAGGCCCGAGCAGTACTTC.

This clonotype was seen a few times. V gene TRBV18 combines with J gene TRBJ2-7; 8 nucleotides agree with TRBD1. The length of the CDR3 is 15 residues. J lost 6 bases, V lost 2 bases, and 9 bases had no gene match. Germline lookup yields CDR1 KGHSH and CDR2 LQKENI. CDR3 protein: CASSPSSGQVLEQYF. The CDR3 DNA follows: TGTGCCAGCTCACCATCGTCGGGACAGGTGCTCGAGCAGTACTTC.

In its sample, this clonotype was seen a few times. The chain employs TRBV5-1 and TRBJ2-7, with 8 bases that match TRBD1. The J segment lost 1 base and the V segment lost 4 bases, leaving 10 bases of the junction unmatched. Germline CDR1 and CDR2: SGHRS and YFSETQ. This CDR3 region has 16 residues. The CDR3 bases are TGCGCCAGCAGCCAACGGACAGGGAGTCAATCCTACGAGCAGTACTTC. Amino acids: CASSQRTGSQSYEQYF. Filled out from reference TRBV5-1 and TRBJ2-7, the complete variable domain reads KAGVTQTPRYLIKTRGQQVTLSCSPISGHRSVSWYQQTPGQGLQFLFEYFSETQRNKGNFPGRFSGRQFSNSRSEMNVSTLELGDSALYLCASSQRTGSQSYEQYFGPGTRLTVT.

A few counts support this clonotype. This chain links TRBV7-4 with TRBJ2-5, with 8 bases fitting TRBD2. The CDR3 is 16 residues long. Germline V lookup: CDR1 SGHVT, CDR2 SQSDAQ. V shed 2 bases, J shed 2 bases, and the junction held 7 bases outside the gene matches. The CDR3 region has the DNA TGTGCCAGCAGCTTAAGGAGCGGGGGCCCTCAAGAGACCCAGTACTTC. This translates into CASSLRSGGPQETQYF.

The rearrangement uses TRBV20-1 and TRBJ2-2; D ambiguous. The length of the CDR3 is 12 residues. Trimming shortened V by 4 bases and J by 0 bases, and 3 bases separated the two germline ends. Germline-derived CDR1 and CDR2 are DFQATT and SNEGSKA (reference sequence). The CDR3 sequence: CSANTNTGELFF. The DNA of the CDR3 is TGCAGTGCTAACACGAACACCGGGGAGCTGTTTTTT.

This clonotype was observed a few times. The J gene is TRBJ1-1, the V gene TRBV6-5; D is undetermined. CDR3 size: 12 residues. Trimming took off 8 bases at V and 1 base at J, with 8 bases between the two ends. Germline loops: CDR1 MNHEY, CDR2 SVGAGI. The CDR3 protein is CASGPGNTEAFF. The DNA for the CDR3 is TGTGCCAGCGGTCCAGGGAACACTGAAGCTTTCTTT.

This clonotype was counted ten times or more. The rearrangement uses TRBV5-1 and TRBJ2-1; 7 positions agree with TRBD2. J lost 3 bases, V lost 4 bases, and 4 bases had no gene match. CDR3 size: 14 residues. Germline V gives CDR1 SGHRS, CDR2 YFSETQ. This chain's CDR3 is CASSLGGYYNEQFF. CDR3 sequence (DNA): TGCGCCAGCAGCCTCGGGGGGTACTACAATGAGCAGTTCTTC.

This clonotype has just a few counts. V gene TRBV25-1 combines with J gene TRBJ2-5, with 9 bases lining up with TRBD2. This CDR3 spans 13 amino acids. The trim removed 6 bases at V and 3 bases at J, leaving 2 bases unmatched. Looked up from germline, CDR1 is MGHDK and CDR2 is SYGVNS. Here the CDR3 reads CASRPSGEETQYF. In DNA form, the CDR3 reads TGTGCCAGCAGACCTAGCGGGGAAGAGACCCAGTACTTC.

This clonotype was seen a few times. The chain joins TRBV7-6 to TRBJ2-2; TRBD2 is a possible D gene (6 bases). CDR1 and CDR2 from the germline V gene are SGHVS and FNYEAQ. Trimming removed 1 base at V and 5 bases at J, with 11 bases between. CDR3 length equals 15 residues. For the CDR3, the DNA is TGTGCCAGCAGCTTAGAATTCGGGAGTACCGGGGAGCTGTTTTTT. Protein product: CASSLEFGSTGELFF. The whole variable domain, remainder taken from reference TRBV7-6 and TRBJ2-2, is GAGVSQSPRYKVTKRGQDVALRCDPISGHVSLYWYRQALGQGPEFLTYFNYEAQQDKSGLPNDRFSAERPEGSISTLTIQRTEQRDSAMYRCASSLEFGSTGELFFGEGSRLTVL.

Ten or more counts support this clonotype. The chain recombines TRBV12-3 or TRBV12-4 with TRBJ2-2, with D uncertain. CDR3 size: 16 residues. Trimming took off 5 bases at V and 0 bases at J, with 13 bases between the two ends. The CDR3 DNA is TGTGCCAGCAGTCCAAGAAGTTGGCCGAACACCGGGGAGCTGTTTTTT. The encoded protein is CASSPRSWPNTGELFF.

This clonotype was counted a few times. The chain combines TRBV5-1 with TRBJ2-1, with D perhaps TRBD2 (7 bases). This CDR3 is 15 amino acids long. The V and J ends lost 2 bases and 5 bases respectively, with 14 bases between them. Germline lookup yields CDR1 SGHRS and CDR2 YFSETQ. CDR3: CASSLTGGRNNEQFF. In DNA, the CDR3 is TGCGCCAGCAGCTTAACGGGGGGCCGGAACAATGAGCAGTTCTTC.